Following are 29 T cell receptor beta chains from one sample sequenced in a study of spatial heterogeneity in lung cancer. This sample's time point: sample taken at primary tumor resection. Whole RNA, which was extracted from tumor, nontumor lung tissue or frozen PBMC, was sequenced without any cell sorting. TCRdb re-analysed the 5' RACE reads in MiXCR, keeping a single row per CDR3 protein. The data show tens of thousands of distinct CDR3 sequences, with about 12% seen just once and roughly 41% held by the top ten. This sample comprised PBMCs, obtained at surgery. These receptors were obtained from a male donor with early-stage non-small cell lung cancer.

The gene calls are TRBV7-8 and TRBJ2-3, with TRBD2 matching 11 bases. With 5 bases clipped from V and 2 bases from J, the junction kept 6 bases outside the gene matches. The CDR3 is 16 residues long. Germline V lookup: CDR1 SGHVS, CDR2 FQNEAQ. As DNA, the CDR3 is TGTGCCAGCAGCCCTCTAGCGGGGGGCTCCACAGATACGCAGTATTTT. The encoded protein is CASSPLAGGSTDTQYF.

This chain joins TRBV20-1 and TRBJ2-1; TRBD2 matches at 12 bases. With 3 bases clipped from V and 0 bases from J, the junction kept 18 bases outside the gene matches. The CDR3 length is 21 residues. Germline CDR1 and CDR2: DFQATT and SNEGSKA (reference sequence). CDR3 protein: CSASLAGGPSRAYRSYNEQFF. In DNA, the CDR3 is TGCAGTGCTAGCCTAGCGGGAGGGCCTAGTCGCGCTTACCGCTCCTACAATGAGCAGTTCTTC.

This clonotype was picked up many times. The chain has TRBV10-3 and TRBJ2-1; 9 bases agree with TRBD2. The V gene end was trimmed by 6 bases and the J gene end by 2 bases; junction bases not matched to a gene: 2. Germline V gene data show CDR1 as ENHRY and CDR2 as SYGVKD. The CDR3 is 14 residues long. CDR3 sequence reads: CAISLAGTYNEQFF. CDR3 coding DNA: TGTGCCATCAGCCTAGCGGGGACCTACAATGAGCAGTTCTTC.

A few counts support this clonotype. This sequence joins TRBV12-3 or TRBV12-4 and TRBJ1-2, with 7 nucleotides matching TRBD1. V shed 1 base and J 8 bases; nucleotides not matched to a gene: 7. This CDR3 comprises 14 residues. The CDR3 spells CASSLGQGGRGYTF. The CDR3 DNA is TGTGCCAGCAGTTTAGGGCAGGGGGGCCGAGGCTACACCTTC.

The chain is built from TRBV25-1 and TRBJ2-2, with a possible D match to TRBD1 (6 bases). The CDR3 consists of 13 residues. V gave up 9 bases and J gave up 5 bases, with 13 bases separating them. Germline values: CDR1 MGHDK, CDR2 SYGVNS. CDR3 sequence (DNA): TGTGCCAGTTCAACAGGGCGAACCGGGGAGCTGTTTTTT. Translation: CASSTGRTGELFF.

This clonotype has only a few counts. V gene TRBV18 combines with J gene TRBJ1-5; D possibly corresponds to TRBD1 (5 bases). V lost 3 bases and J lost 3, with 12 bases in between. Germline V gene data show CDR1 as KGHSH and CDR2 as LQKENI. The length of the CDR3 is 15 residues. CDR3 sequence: CASSPRTSDNQPQHF. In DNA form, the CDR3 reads TGTGCCAGCTCACCGAGGACAAGTGACAATCAGCCCCAGCATTTT. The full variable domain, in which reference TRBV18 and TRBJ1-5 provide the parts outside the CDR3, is NAGVMQNPRHLVRRRGQEARLRCSPMKGHSHVYWYRQLPEEGLKFMVYLQKENIIDESGMPKERFSAEFPKEGPSILRIQQVVRGDSAAYFCASSPRTSDNQPQHFGDGTRLSIL.

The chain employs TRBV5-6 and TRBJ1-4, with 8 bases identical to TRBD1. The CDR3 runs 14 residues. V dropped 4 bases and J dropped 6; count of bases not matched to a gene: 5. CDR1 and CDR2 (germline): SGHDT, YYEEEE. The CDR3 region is CASSPTGGDEKLFF. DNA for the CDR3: TGTGCCAGCAGCCCAACAGGGGGGGATGAAAAACTGTTTTTT.

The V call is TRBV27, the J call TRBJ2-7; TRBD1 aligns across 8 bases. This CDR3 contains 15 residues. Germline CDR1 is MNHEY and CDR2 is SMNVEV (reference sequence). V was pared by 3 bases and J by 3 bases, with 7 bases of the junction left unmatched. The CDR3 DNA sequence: TGTGCCAGCAGTTTTTCCGGGACAGGACTCTACGAGCAGTACTTC. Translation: CASSFSGTGLYEQYF.

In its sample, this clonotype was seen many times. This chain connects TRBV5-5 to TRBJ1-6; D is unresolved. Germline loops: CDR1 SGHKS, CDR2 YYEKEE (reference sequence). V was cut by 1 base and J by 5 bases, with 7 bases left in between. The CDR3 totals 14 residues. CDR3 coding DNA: TGTGCCAGCAGCTTGTTTCGGGATAATTCACCCCTCCACTTT. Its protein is CASSLFRDNSPLHF. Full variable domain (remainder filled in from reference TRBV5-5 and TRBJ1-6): DAGVTQSPTHLIKTRGQQVTLRCSPISGHKSVSWYQQVLGQGPQFIFQYYEKEERGRGNFPDRFSARQFPNYSSELNVNALLLGDSALYLCASSLFRDNSPLHFGNGTRLTVT.

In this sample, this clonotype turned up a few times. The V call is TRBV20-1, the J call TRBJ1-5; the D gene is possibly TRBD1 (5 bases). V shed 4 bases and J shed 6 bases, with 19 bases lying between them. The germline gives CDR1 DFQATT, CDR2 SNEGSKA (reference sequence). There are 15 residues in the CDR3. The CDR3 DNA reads TGCAGTGCTACCCAGACCCTGGGGCGGGTTCAGCCCCAGCATTTT. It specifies CSATQTLGRVQPQHF.

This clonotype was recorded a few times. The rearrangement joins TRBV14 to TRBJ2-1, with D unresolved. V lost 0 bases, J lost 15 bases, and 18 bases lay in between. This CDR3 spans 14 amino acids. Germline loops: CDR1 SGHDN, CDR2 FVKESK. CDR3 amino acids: CASSQDLSVGPWFF. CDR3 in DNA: TGTGCCAGCAGCCAAGATCTCTCGGTAGGGCCCTGGTTCTTC.

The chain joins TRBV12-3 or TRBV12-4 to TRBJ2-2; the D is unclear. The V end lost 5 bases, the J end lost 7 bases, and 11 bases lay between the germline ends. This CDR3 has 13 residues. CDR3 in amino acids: CASSPHLDGELFF. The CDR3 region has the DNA TGTGCCAGCAGTCCCCACTTGGACGGGGAGCTGTTTTTT.

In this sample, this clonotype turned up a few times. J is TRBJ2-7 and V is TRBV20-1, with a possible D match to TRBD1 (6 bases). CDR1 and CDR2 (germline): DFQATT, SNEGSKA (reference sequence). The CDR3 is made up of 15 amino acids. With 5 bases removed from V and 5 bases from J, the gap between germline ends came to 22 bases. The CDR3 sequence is CSAYGQTLLGNEQYF. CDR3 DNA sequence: TGCAGTGCTTACGGACAGACGCTCCTGGGGAACGAGCAGTACTTC.

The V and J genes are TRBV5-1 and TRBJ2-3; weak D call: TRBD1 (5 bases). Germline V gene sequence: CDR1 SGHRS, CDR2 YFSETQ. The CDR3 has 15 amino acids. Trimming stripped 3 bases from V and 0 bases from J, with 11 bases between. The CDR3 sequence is CASSSQTVSTDTQYF. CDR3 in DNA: TGCGCCAGCAGCTCACAGACAGTTAGCACAGATACGCAGTATTTT. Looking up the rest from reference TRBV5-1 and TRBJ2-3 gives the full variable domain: KAGVTQTPRYLIKTRGQQVTLSCSPISGHRSVSWYQQTPGQGLQFLFEYFSETQRNKGNFPGRFSGRQFSNSRSEMNVSTLELGDSALYLCASSSQTVSTDTQYFGPGTRLTVL.

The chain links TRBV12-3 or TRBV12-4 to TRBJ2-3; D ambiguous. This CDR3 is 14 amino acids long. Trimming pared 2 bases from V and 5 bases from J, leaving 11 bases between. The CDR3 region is CASSLRGSGDTQYF. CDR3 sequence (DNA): TGTGCCAGCAGTTTACGAGGTTCCGGAGATACGCAGTATTTT.

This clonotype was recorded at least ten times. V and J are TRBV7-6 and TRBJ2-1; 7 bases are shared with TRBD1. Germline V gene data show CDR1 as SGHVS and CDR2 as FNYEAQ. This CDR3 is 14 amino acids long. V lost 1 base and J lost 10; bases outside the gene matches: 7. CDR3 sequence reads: CASSLGGQDREQFF. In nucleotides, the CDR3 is TGTGCCAGCAGCTTAGGCGGACAGGATAGAGAGCAGTTCTTC.

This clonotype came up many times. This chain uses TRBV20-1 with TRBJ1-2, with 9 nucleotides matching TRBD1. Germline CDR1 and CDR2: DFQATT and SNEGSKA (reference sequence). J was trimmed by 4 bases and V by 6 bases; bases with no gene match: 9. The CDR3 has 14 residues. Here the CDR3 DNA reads TGCAGTGCGGACCAGACGGGACAGGGCTATGGCTACACCTTC. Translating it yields CSADQTGQGYGYTF.

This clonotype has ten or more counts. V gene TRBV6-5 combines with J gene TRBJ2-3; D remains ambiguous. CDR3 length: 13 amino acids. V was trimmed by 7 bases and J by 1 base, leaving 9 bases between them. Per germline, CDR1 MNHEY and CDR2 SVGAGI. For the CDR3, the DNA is TGTGCCAGCATCTCGTGGGGCACAGATACGCAGTATTTT. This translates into CASISWGTDTQYF.

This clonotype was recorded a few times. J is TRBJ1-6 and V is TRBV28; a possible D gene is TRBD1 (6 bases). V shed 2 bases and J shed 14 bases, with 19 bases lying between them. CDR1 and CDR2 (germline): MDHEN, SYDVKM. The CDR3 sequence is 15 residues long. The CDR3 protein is CASSLRGPPNLTLHF. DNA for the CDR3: TGTGCCAGCAGTTTACGGGGGCCTCCTAATTTAACCCTCCACTTT.

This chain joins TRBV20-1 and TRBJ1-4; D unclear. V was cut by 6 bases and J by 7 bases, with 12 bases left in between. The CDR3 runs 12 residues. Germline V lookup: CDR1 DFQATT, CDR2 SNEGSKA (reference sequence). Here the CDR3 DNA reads TGCAGTGCCCGGACGTCAACTGAAAAACTGTTTTTT. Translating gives CSARTSTEKLFF.

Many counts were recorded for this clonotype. The chain's CDR3 is CASSLKDRWYEQYF. CDR3 nucleotides: TGTGCCAGCAGCTTAAAGGACAGGTGGTACGAGCAGTACTTC. This chain connects TRBV11-1 to TRBJ2-7; the match to TRBD1 covers 7 bases. This CDR3 region has 14 residues. CDR1 is SGHAT and CDR2 is FQDESV in the germline V gene (reference sequence). V gave up 2 bases and J gave up 4 bases; unmatched junction bases: 5. Variable domain in full (rest from reference TRBV11-1 and TRBJ2-7): EAEVAQSPRYKITEKSQAVAFWCDPISGHATLYWYRQILGQGPELLVQFQDESVVDDSQLPKDRFSAERLKGVDSTLKIQPAELGDSAMYLCASSLKDRWYEQYFGPGTRLTVT.

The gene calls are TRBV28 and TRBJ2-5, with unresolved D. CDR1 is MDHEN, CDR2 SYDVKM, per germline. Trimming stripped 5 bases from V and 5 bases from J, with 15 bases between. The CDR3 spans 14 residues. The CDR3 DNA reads TGTGCCAGCAGTACCCTGTATGGGCCCGAGACCCAGTACTTC. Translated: CASSTLYGPETQYF.

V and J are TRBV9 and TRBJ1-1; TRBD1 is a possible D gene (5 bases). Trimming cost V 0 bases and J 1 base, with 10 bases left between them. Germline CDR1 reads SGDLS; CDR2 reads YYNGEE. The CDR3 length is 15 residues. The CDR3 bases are TGTGCCAGCAGCGTAGGGGGACGGGAGAACACTGAAGCTTTCTTT. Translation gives CASSVGGRENTEAFF.

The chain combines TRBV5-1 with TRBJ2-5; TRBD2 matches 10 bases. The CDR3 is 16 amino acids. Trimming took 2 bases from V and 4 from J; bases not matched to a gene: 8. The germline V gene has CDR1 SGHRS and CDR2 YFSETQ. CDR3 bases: TGCGCCAGCAGCTTAAGCGGGAGGGCCGCATCAGAGACCCAGTACTTC. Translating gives CASSLSGRAASETQYF.

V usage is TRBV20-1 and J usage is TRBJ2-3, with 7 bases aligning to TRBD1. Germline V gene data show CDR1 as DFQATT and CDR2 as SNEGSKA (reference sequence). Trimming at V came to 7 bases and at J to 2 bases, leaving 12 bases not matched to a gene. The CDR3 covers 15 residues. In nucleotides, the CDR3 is TGCAGTGGTCCTCAGACAGGGTCCCCCACAGATACGCAGTATTTT. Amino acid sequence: CSGPQTGSPTDTQYF.

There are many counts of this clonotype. The CDR3 sequence is CASSSLVNEQFF. The CDR3 bases are TGTGCCAGCAGCTCCTTAGTCAATGAGCAGTTCTTC. This chain connects TRBV14 to TRBJ2-1; D uncertain. The V gene lost 5 bases and the J gene lost 6 bases, with 8 bases spanning the gap. The CDR3 length is 12 residues. Germline CDR1 SGHDN, CDR2 FVKESK.

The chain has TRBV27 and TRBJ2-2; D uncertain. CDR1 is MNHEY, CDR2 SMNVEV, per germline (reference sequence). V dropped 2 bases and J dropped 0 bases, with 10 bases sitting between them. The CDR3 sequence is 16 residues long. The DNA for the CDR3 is TGTGCCAGCAGTTTAAGGCGATTACCGAACACCGGGGAGCTGTTTTTT. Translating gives CASSLRRLPNTGELFF.

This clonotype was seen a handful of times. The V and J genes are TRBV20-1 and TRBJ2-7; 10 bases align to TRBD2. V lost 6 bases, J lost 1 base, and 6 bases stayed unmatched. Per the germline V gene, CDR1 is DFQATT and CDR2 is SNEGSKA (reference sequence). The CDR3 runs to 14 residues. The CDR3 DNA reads TGCAGTGCCAAAAGGACTAGCGGTTCCTACGAGCAGTACTTC. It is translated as CSAKRTSGSYEQYF.

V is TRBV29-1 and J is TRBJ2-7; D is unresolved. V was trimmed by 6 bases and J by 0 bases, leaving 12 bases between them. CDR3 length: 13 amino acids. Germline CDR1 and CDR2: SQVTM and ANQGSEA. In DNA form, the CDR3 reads TGCAGCGTGGGGATCACGAGCTCCTACGAGCAGTACTTC. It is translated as CSVGITSSYEQYF.